The sequence of this T cell receptor (beta chain) was determined in a study of blood T cell repertoires in COVID-19. Study background: COVID-19 samples, acute and convalescent, were from the United States, Italy and Spain.

V dropped 3 bases and J dropped 3 bases, with 10 bases sitting between them. The CDR3 loop spans 13 amino acids. The germline V gene has CDR1 SGHRS and CDR2 YFSETQ. Data came from immunoSEQ multiplex PCR; TCRdb stores just in-frame clones and leaves some out. The data show about 20,000 clones, approximately 89% seen once. Sequencing used PBMCs or T cells enriched from blood (not recorded which). The sequence came from a young woman who had recovered from COVID-19. The chain uses TRBV5-1 and TRBJ2-7; D ambiguous. CDR3 region: CASSWQAFYEQYF. DNA for the CDR3: TGCGCCAGCAGCTGGCAGGCATTCTACGAGCAGTACTTC.